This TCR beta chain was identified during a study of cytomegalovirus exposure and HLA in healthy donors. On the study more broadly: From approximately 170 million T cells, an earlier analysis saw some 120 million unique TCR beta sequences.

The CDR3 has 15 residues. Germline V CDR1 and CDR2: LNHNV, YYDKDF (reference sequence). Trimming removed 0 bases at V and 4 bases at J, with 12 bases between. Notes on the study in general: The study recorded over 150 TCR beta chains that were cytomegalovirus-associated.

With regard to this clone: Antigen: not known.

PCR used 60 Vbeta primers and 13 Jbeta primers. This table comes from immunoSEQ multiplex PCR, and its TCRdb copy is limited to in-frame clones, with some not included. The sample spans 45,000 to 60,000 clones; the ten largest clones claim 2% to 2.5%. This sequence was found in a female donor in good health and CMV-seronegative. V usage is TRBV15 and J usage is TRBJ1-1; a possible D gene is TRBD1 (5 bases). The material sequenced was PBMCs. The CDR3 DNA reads TGTGCCACCAGCAGAGATCGGAGGGGAACCACTGAAGCTTTCTTT. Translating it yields CATSRDRRGTTEAFF.